This T cell receptor (beta chain) is from a study of shared clonotypes between healthy human individuals. On this clone itself: This sample also contains other DNA sequences that code for the same CDR3.

Clones were read by immunoSEQ multiplex PCR, and TCRdb kept only the in-frame ones, dropping some. The table includes about 1 million clones, around 74% detected once. V lost 6 bases to trimming and J lost 5 bases, with 13 bases between them. The V gene's germline CDR1 is MNHEY and CDR2 SVGAGI. The CDR3 covers 14 residues. The receptor's source is a man aged 18-30 years in good health. Material: memory CD4+ T cells sorted from blood. Subset here: CD45RA-negative fraction. The chain carries TRBV6-5 and TRBJ2-2, with D perhaps matching TRBD1 (6 bases). The CDR3, as DNA: TGTGCCAGCAGCTCCAGGGGTGGTACCGGGGAGCTGTTTTTT. Its translation is CASSSRGGTGELFF.